What follows are 32 T cell receptor beta chains derived from one specimen sequenced in a study of high-grade serous ovarian cancer treatment subgroups. The tumor samples were collected prior to definitive surgery or chemotherapy. Sequencing used immunoSEQ multiplex PCR; TCRdb keeps in-frame clones, though not all of them. The data show thousands of clones, about 69% seen once. Specimen: tumor tissue. The receptors stem from a human donor with high-grade serous ovarian cancer.

The rearrangement uses TRBV5-5 and TRBJ2-2; D unresolved. This CDR3 is 13 amino acids long. Trimming removed 2 bases at V and 4 bases at J, with 6 bases between. CDR1 SGHKS and CDR2 YYEKEE come from the germline V gene (reference sequence). CDR3 coding DNA: TGTGCCAGCAGCTTTCGGCGCACCGGGGAGCTGTTTTTT. It yields the protein CASSFRRTGELFF. Full variable domain (missing parts from reference TRBV5-5 and TRBJ2-2): DAGVTQSPTHLIKTRGQQVTLRCSPISGHKSVSWYQQVLGQGPQFIFQYYEKEERGRGNFPDRFSARQFPNYSSELNVNALLLGDSALYLCASSFRRTGELFFGEGSRLTVL.

The rearrangement uses TRBV9 and TRBJ1-3; D gene unclear. CDR1 and CDR2 (germline): SGDLS, YYNGEE. Trimming took off 7 bases at V and 0 bases at J, with 14 bases between the two ends. This CDR3 spans 15 amino acids. The CDR3 reads CASGRFSSSGNTIYF. In nucleotides, the CDR3 is TGTGCCAGCGGGAGATTTTCGAGCTCTGGAAACACCATATATTTT.

This chain links TRBV4-3 with TRBJ1-4; tentative D call: TRBD1 (5 bases). V was trimmed by 1 base and J by 8 bases, leaving 26 bases between them. CDR1 and CDR2 (germline): LGHNA, YSLEER. The CDR3 consists of 19 residues. The CDR3 reads CASSQGSRKGVATSEKLFF. The CDR3 DNA follows: TGCGCCAGCAGCCAAGGATCAAGGAAAGGGGTGGCCACTTCGGAAAAACTGTTTTTT.

This clone was seen only once. The chain employs TRBV21-1 and TRBJ1-1; TRBD1, the D gene given by the table, was not confirmed from the DNA. TRBV21-1 is a pseudogene. This CDR3 is built from 16 residues. The CDR3 protein is CASSKSGRGYNTEAFF. CDR3 coding DNA: TGTGCCAGCAGCAAGTCTGGCAGGGGATACAACACTGAAGCTTTCTTT.

The chain couples TRBV7-2 to TRBJ1-2; 8 nucleotides agree with TRBD1. CDR3 length: 13 amino acids. J lost 11 bases, V lost 0 bases, and 5 bases had no gene match. Germline assignment: CDR1 SGHTA and CDR2 FQGNSA. DNA for the CDR3: TGTGCCAGCAGCTTAGCTCATGGACAGGGTTACACCTTC. Translated: CASSLAHGQGYTF.

V gene TRBV9 combines with J gene TRBJ2-1; 8 bases line up with TRBD2. J was trimmed by 7 bases and V by 6 bases; bases with no gene match: 9. CDR1 and CDR2 (germline): SGDLS, YYNGEE. The CDR3 spans 14 residues. CDR3 DNA: TGTGCCAGCAAGACCAGCGGGAGTGGGAATGAGCAGTTCTTC. It codes for CASKTSGSGNEQFF.

This clone was observed a few times. Germline and junction disagree at one end, which may indicate a read error. The chain uses TRBV27 and TRBJ1-2, with 9 bases aligning to TRBD1. The CDR3 has 15 amino acids. The germline V gene encodes CDR1 MNHEY and CDR2 SMNVEV (reference sequence). DNA of the CDR3: TGTGCCAGCAGTCTATCCGACCCGGGACAGGGAATCTACACCTTC. Translated, it gives CASSLSDPGQGIYTF.

The rearrangement links TRBV7-9 to TRBJ1-1; tentatively, D is TRBD1 (6 bases). Germline values: CDR1 SEHNR, CDR2 FQNEAQ (reference sequence). V was pared by 7 bases and J by 1 base, with 16 bases between. The CDR3 is 15 residues long. CDR3 residues: CASTVYREGNTEAFF. The CDR3, as DNA: TGTGCCAGCACCGTGTACAGGGAGGGGAACACTGAAGCTTTCTTT.

The rearrangement joins TRBV5-6 to TRBJ2-5; D possibly corresponds to TRBD1 (5 bases). This CDR3 spans 15 amino acids. V dropped 0 bases and J dropped 1 base, with 10 bases sitting between them. CDR1 is SGHDT, CDR2 YYEEEE, per germline. The CDR3 here is CASSLGGRFQETQYF. The CDR3 coding sequence is TGTGCCAGCAGCTTGGGGGGCAGGTTCCAAGAGACCCAGTACTTC.

The chain couples TRBV4-3 to TRBJ1-4; D is ambiguous. With 3 bases removed from V and 7 bases from J, the gap between germline ends came to 6 bases. CDR1 is LGHNA and CDR2 is YSLEER in the germline V gene. The CDR3 has 12 residues. CDR3 region: CASSQGSEKLFF. The CDR3 DNA follows: TGCGCCAGCAGCCAGGGGAGTGAAAAACTGTTTTTT.

The chain employs TRBV15 and TRBJ2-3; D gene unclear. V was trimmed by 5 bases and J by 6 bases, leaving 12 bases between them. This CDR3 spans 13 amino acids. Germline V gene lookup returns CDR1 LNHNV and CDR2 YYDKDF (reference sequence). The CDR3 coding sequence is TGTGCCACCAGCCCCCCTAGGGATGATACGCAGTATTTT. Protein sequence: CATSPPRDDTQYF.

This clone was counted once. This chain joins TRBV27 and TRBJ1-1; TRBD1 matches at 7 bases. Germline V gene lookup returns CDR1 MNHEY and CDR2 SMNVEV (reference sequence). This CDR3 has 14 residues. V was pared by 5 bases and J by 4 bases, with 7 bases of the junction left unmatched. The CDR3 region is CASSLLTGRTEAFF. In nucleotides, the CDR3 is TGTGCCAGCAGTCTCTTGACAGGGCGCACTGAAGCTTTCTTT.

The gene calls are TRBV11-2 and TRBJ1-3; 8 bases fit TRBD1. This CDR3 comprises 17 residues. Germline trimming cut 2 bases from V and 0 bases from J; bases unmatched to any gene: 6. Germline CDR1 SGHAT, CDR2 FQNNGV. This chain's CDR3 is CASSLQGAGSSGNTIYF. The DNA of the CDR3 is TGTGCCAGCAGCTTACAGGGGGCGGGAAGCTCTGGAAACACCATATATTTT.

This clone was counted a few times. The rearrangement uses TRBV9 and TRBJ1-1, with D possibly being TRBD1 (5 bases). CDR3 length: 12 residues. CDR1 is SGDLS and CDR2 is YYNGEE in the germline V gene. V shed 4 bases and J shed 11 bases, with 15 bases lying between them. Here the CDR3 reads CASSPILGGAFF. In DNA form, the CDR3 reads TGTGCCAGCAGCCCTATCCTCGGGGGTGCTTTCTTT.

This rearrangement joins TRBV18 to TRBJ2-7; TRBD2 matches 10 bases. The V segment lost 6 bases and the J segment 0 bases; nucleotides outside the gene matches: 8. Germline CDR1 is KGHSH and CDR2 is LQKENI. The length of the CDR3 is 16 residues. The CDR3 coding sequence is TGTGCCAGCTCTCCTGGAGCGGGAGGGTCCTCCTACGAGCAGTACTTC. Residues: CASSPGAGGSSYEQYF.

The chain employs TRBV20-1 and TRBJ2-5; D is unresolved. The CDR3 extends over 11 amino acids. In germline, CDR1 is DFQATT, CDR2 SNEGSKA (reference sequence). Trimming shortened V by 3 bases and J by 2 bases, and 4 bases separated the two germline ends. The chain's CDR3 is CSARQQETQYF. CDR3 in DNA: TGCAGTGCTAGGCAGCAAGAGACCCAGTACTTC.

The chain carries TRBV18 and TRBJ1-1; TRBD1 is a possible D gene (6 bases). Germline CDR1 and CDR2: KGHSH and LQKENI. Between the trimmed V and J ends, which lost 2 bases and 1 base, there was a span of 8 bases. This CDR3 has 14 residues. This chain's CDR3 is CASSPGRGNTEAFF. In nucleotides, the CDR3 is TGTGCCAGCTCACCAGGCAGGGGGAACACTGAAGCTTTCTTT.

The chain employs TRBV19 and TRBJ2-7; D tentatively fits TRBD1 or TRBD2 (5 bases each). Germline assignment: CDR1 LNHDA and CDR2 SQIVND (reference sequence). Between the trimmed V and J ends, which lost 1 base and 2 bases, there was a span of 12 bases. This CDR3 has 15 residues. CDR3 in amino acids: CASSIGGRGTYEQYF. In DNA, the CDR3 is TGTGCCAGTAGTATAGGGGGACGAGGGACCTACGAGCAGTACTTC.

This clone was found once. The chain couples TRBV11-3 to TRBJ2-1; tentative D call: TRBD2 (5 bases). Trimming took off 3 bases at V and 10 bases at J, with 16 bases between the two ends. The V gene's germline CDR1 is SGHNT and CDR2 YENEEA. The CDR3 has 14 residues. The CDR3 sequence: CASSLGVLRLEQFF. CDR3 DNA sequence: TGTGCCAGCAGCTTGGGAGTACTACGTCTAGAGCAGTTCTTC.

The chain combines TRBV16 with TRBJ2-1; 16 bases align to TRBD2. V was pared by 0 bases and J by 1 base, with 9 bases of the junction left unmatched. Germline values: CDR1 KGHSY, CDR2 FQNENV. This CDR3 has 21 amino acids. The CDR3 region is CASSQSSGTSGRARSYNEQFF. CDR3 bases: TGTGCCAGCAGCCAATCCTCCGGGACTAGCGGGAGGGCCAGGTCCTACAATGAGCAGTTCTTC. Variable domain in full (rest from reference TRBV16 and TRBJ2-1): GEEVAQTPKHLVRGEGQKAKLYCAPIKGHSYVFWYQQVLKNEFKFLISFQNENVFDETGMPKERFSAKCLPNSPCSLEIQATKLEDSAVYFCASSQSSGTSGRARSYNEQFFGPGTRLTVL.

This clone was seen once. The chain couples TRBV30 to TRBJ1-1, with TRBD1 as a possible D gene (5 bases). V lost 3 bases to trimming and J lost 1 base, with 12 bases between them. CDR3 length: 14 residues. The germline gives CDR1 GTSNPN, CDR2 SVGIG (reference sequence). This CDR3 is CAWRDTGGNTEAFF. As DNA, the CDR3 is TGTGCCTGGAGGGACACTGGGGGGAACACTGAAGCTTTCTTT.

The chain uses TRBV11-1 and TRBJ1-1; the match to TRBD1 covers 8 bases. Unmatched junction bases numbered 15, after V lost 7 bases and J lost 5 bases. The CDR3 spans 16 residues. The germline V gene has CDR1 SGHAT and CDR2 FQDESV (reference sequence). CDR3 region: CASTPLGQGARTEAFF. The CDR3 DNA is TGTGCCAGCACCCCGCTAGGGCAGGGGGCGCGTACTGAAGCTTTCTTT.

This clone has only one observation. This sequence joins TRBV19 and TRBJ2-3, with 9 bases fitting TRBD2. The V gene's germline CDR1 is LNHDA and CDR2 SQIVND (reference sequence). V shed 3 bases and J 1 base; nucleotides not matched to a gene: 8. This CDR3 is 17 amino acids long. CDR3 DNA sequence: TGTGCCAGTAGTATTTCATTTAGCGGGAGCGGCACAGATACGCAGTATTTT. Its translation: CASSISFSGSGTDTQYF.

The chain uses TRBV7-2 and TRBJ1-2, with D tentatively TRBD1 (6 bases). The germline V gene encodes CDR1 SGHTA and CDR2 FQGNSA. Trimming left V 5 bases short and J 4 bases short, with 17 bases between. The CDR3 has 15 amino acids. The CDR3 protein is CASSQSSGAGYGYTF. CDR3 bases: TGTGCCAGCAGCCAGAGCTCGGGGGCGGGCTATGGCTACACCTTC.

This clone was seen a single time. The chain combines TRBV6-5 with TRBJ1-4; D perhaps matches TRBD1 (6 bases). V lost 0 bases and J lost 8, with 13 bases in between. Looked up from germline, CDR1 is MNHEY and CDR2 is SVGAGI. The CDR3 covers 15 residues. CDR3 DNA sequence: TGTGCCAGCAGTTACTCGTGGCAGGGACACGAAAAACTGTTTTTT. This encodes CASSYSWQGHEKLFF.

This sequence joins TRBV7-2 and TRBJ2-1, with 13 bases lining up with TRBD2. Trimming removed 5 bases from V and 6 bases from J; junction bases left unmatched: 7. CDR1 is SGHTA and CDR2 is FQGNSA in the germline V gene. The CDR3 has 16 residues. Here the CDR3 DNA reads TGTGCCAGCAGCATACGGACTAGCGGGGGAGGCAATGAGCAGTTCTTC. Its translation: CASSIRTSGGGNEQFF.

The chain joins TRBV7-9 to TRBJ1-1; maybe TRBD1 (6 bases). CDR1 is SEHNR, CDR2 FQNEAQ, per germline (reference sequence). CDR3 length equals 13 residues. With 4 bases removed from V and 7 bases from J, the gap between germline ends came to 13 bases. CDR3 in DNA: TGTGCCAGCAGCTGGGGTGAGGGGGGTGAAGCTTTCTTT. It translates to CASSWGEGGEAFF.

V usage is TRBV4-3 and J usage is TRBJ1-6; D not resolved. The CDR3 runs to 18 residues. The germline CDR1 and CDR2 sequences are LGHNA and YSLEER. V lost 1 base, J lost 11 bases, and 24 bases lay in between. The CDR3 loop is CASSQVPLRTDGLAPLHF. The CDR3 bases are TGCGCCAGCAGCCAAGTCCCCCTGAGGACTGATGGGCTTGCACCCCTCCACTTT.

This rearrangement joins TRBV27 to TRBJ2-1; 9 bases match TRBD2. V was clipped by 2 bases and J by 10 bases; unmatched bases: 15. CDR1 is MNHEY, CDR2 SMNVEV, per germline (reference sequence). The CDR3 is made up of 17 amino acids. CDR3 coding DNA: TGTGCCAGCAGTTTAACGGCGACTAGCGGTCGTTCGCCGGAGCAGTTCTTC. This translates into CASSLTATSGRSPEQFF.

This clone was observed once. This chain links TRBV14 with TRBJ2-7; D gene uncertain. The V end was cut by 1 base, the J end by 3 bases, with 4 bases between. The CDR3 spans 12 residues. Germline-derived CDR1 and CDR2 are SGHDN and FVKESK. CDR3 DNA: TGTGCCAGCAGCCAAGTATACTACGAGCAGTACTTC. Protein product: CASSQVYYEQYF.

This chain joins TRBV5-4 and TRBJ1-1; D possibly corresponds to TRBD1 (6 bases). The CDR3 sequence is 15 residues long. V shed 4 bases and J shed 1 base, with 14 bases lying between them. Germline loops: CDR1 SGHNT, CDR2 YYREEE (reference sequence). The CDR3 protein is CASSNPTGPNTEAFF. The CDR3 DNA reads TGTGCCAGCAGCAACCCCACAGGGCCGAACACTGAAGCTTTCTTT.

The chain links TRBV28 to TRBJ1-5, with 9 nucleotides matching TRBD1. The germline CDR1 and CDR2 sequences are MDHEN and SYDVKM. The CDR3 is 14 amino acids. Trimming at V came to 4 bases and at J to 5 bases, leaving 3 bases not matched to a gene. The CDR3 here is CASSSDRGYQPQHF. In DNA, the CDR3 is TGTGCCAGCAGTTCTGACAGGGGGTATCAGCCCCAGCATTTT.